This T cell receptor (beta chain) appears in the sequencing data of a study of vaccination and CD4 T cells after COVID-19. Study details: Vaccinees got either two BNT162b2 doses or two mRNA-1273 doses. Median time from second vaccine dose to sampling was 72 days (14 to 241).

Documented treatment: roughly ten-day PBMC culture with coronavirus spike peptide pools or control peptides (ViraFEST assay). ViraFEST used peptide pools to expand antigen-specific T cells, then sequenced TCRs. Germline CDR1 and CDR2: SQVTM and ANQGSEA. The V and J ends lost 6 bases and 4 bases, in that order; junction bases with no gene match: 12. The CDR3 consists of 15 residues. Regarding this clonotype: Its cognate antigen is unknown.

Sequencing of DNA taken from cultured CD4+ T cells relied on the Oncomine TCR Beta short-read assay. A single record per CDR3 protein comes from TCRdb applying MiXCR to the PCR reads. The sample has roughly 11,000 distinct CDR3 sequences; over 75% are singletons. V gene TRBV29-1 combines with J gene TRBJ1-5; TRBD1 matches at 7 bases. The specimen sequenced was CD4+ T cells from blood, cultured in vitro. The source of this sequence is a human donor who had recovered from COVID-19. CDR3 nucleotides: TGCAGCGTCGCAACCCAGGGGGGGCCAAATCAGCCCCAGCATTTT. This gives the protein CSVATQGGPNQPQHF.